This T cell receptor (beta chain) came from a study of cytomegalovirus exposure and HLA in healthy donors. PCR was performed using 60 Vbeta and 13 Jbeta primers. Assay: immunoSEQ multiplex PCR; the TCRdb copy retains only in-frame clones and omits some. The sample holds about 97,000 clones; approximately 75% are singletons and the top ten take 1.5% to 2%. Whole-study results and caveats: Several of the most significant clusters appeared, in a later analysis, to be linked to common viral pathogens. Accounts indicate the classifier identified cytomegalovirus status with strong specificity and sensitivity.

CDR3 length: 16 amino acids. Turning to this clone: Its antigen is unknown.

Sequencing was done on a sample of PBMCs. This TCR was sampled from a woman between 35 and 50 years old in good health and CMV-seronegative. V usage is TRBV21-1 and J usage is TRBJ1-3; the table gives TRBD1 as D, unverified against the DNA. TRBV21-1 is a documented pseudogene. CDR3 in amino acids: CASSHRQGGAGNTIYF. The CDR3 bases are TGTGCCAGCAGCCACCGACAGGGAGGCGCTGGAAACACCATATATTTT.